This entry lists 17 T cell receptor beta chains sequenced from one sample in a study of blood T cell repertoires in COVID-19. TCRdb keeps only in-frame clones here, not all; method: immunoSEQ multiplex PCR. This table has roughly 170,000 clones, around 87% appearing once. Sequencing was carried out using peripheral blood. The receptors were gathered from a man aged 40-50 years with active or convalescent COVID-19.

Only a few counts were recorded for this clone. The genes are TRBV5-5 and TRBJ1-6; weak D call: TRBD1 (5 bases). V dropped 0 bases and J dropped 8 bases, with 12 bases sitting between them. CDR1 is SGHKS, CDR2 YYEKEE, per germline (reference sequence). CDR3 size: 15 residues. The CDR3 DNA reads TGTGCCAGCAGCTTGGGGGGCACTGATTATTCACCCCTCCACTTT. The encoded protein is CASSLGGTDYSPLHF.

V and J are TRBV7-3 and TRBJ2-1, with a possible D match to TRBD2 (7 bases). Looked up from germline, CDR1 is SGHTA and CDR2 is FQGTGA. Trimming shortened V by 1 base and J by 8 bases, and 15 bases separated the two germline ends. This CDR3 region has 15 residues. The CDR3 is CASSLRGRGGDEQFF. The CDR3 nucleotides are TGTGCCAGCAGCTTAAGGGGCAGGGGAGGGGATGAGCAGTTCTTC.

This CDR3 reads CASSIRQGASQPQHF. The DNA for the CDR3 is TGTGCCAGCAGTATCCGACAGGGTGCAAGTCAGCCCCAGCATTTT. V usage is TRBV27 and J usage is TRBJ1-5; 7 bases match TRBD1. V was pared by 5 bases and J by 6 bases, with 10 bases of the junction left unmatched. The CDR3 loop spans 15 amino acids. Germline CDR1 and CDR2: MNHEY and SMNVEV (reference sequence).

In this sample, this clone turned up once. The rearrangement links TRBV19 to TRBJ1-5; 9 positions match TRBD1. The CDR3 extends over 15 amino acids. The ends lost 6 bases at V and 2 bases at J; junction bases unmatched: 5. Germline V CDR1 and CDR2: LNHDA, SQIVND (reference sequence). CDR3 sequence: CASRSGQGGNQPQHF. CDR3 bases: TGTGCCAGTAGATCGGGACAGGGTGGCAATCAGCCCCAGCATTTT.

The chain couples TRBV5-4 to TRBJ1-2; TRBD1 matches at 7 bases. The CDR3 extends over 14 amino acids. V shed 0 bases, J shed 13 bases, and the junction held 12 bases outside the gene matches. CDR1 SGHNT and CDR2 YYREEE come from the germline V gene (reference sequence). Here the CDR3 reads CASSLEARQGESTF. CDR3 DNA sequence: TGTGCCAGCAGCTTGGAGGCAAGACAGGGAGAGAGCACCTTC.

The rearrangement links TRBV24-1 to TRBJ2-1, with 10 nucleotides matching TRBD2. Germline lookup yields CDR1 KGHDR and CDR2 SFDVKD. This CDR3 region has 13 residues. With V trimmed by 9 bases and J by 7 bases, 5 bases remained unmatched. DNA for the CDR3: TGTGCCACCTCCAGCGGGGGGGAAAATGAGCAGTTCTTC. Amino acids: CATSSGGENEQFF.

The chain carries TRBV2 and TRBJ2-1; 11 nucleotides match TRBD2. The length of the CDR3 is 16 residues. Germline CDR1 reads SNHLY; CDR2 reads FYNNEI. V trimming: 9 bases; J trimming: 2 bases; junction bases outside the gene matches: 9. CDR3 residues: CASELSGGATYNEQFF. The CDR3, as DNA: TGTGCCAGTGAACTTAGCGGGGGGGCCACCTACAATGAGCAGTTCTTC.

This clone came up once. V gene TRBV14 combines with J gene TRBJ1-1; D might be TRBD1 (6 bases). Trimming left V 7 bases short and J 6 bases short, with 12 bases between. The CDR3 consists of 12 residues. Germline V CDR1 and CDR2: SGHDN, FVKESK. The CDR3 loop reads CASTKGGAEAFF. The CDR3 DNA reads as TGTGCCAGCACCAAAGGGGGGGCTGAAGCTTTCTTT.

The chain employs TRBV5-1 and TRBJ2-5; TRBD2 aligns across 12 bases. CDR1 is SGHRS and CDR2 is YFSETQ in the germline V gene. The CDR3 totals 15 residues. Losses at the gene ends were 4 bases for V and 3 bases for J; bases not matched to a gene: 4. CDR3 DNA: TGCGCCAGCAGCATCCGGACTAGCGGGGAAGAGACCCAGTACTTC. Translation: CASSIRTSGEETQYF.

V is TRBV19 and J is TRBJ1-3; D is unclear. The CDR3 has 14 amino acids. Germline CDR1 is LNHDA and CDR2 is SQIVND (reference sequence). With 7 bases removed from V and 0 bases from J, the gap between germline ends came to 10 bases. The chain's CDR3 is CASKARLSGNTIYF. The CDR3 nucleotides read TGTGCCAGTAAGGCGAGGCTCTCTGGAAACACCATATATTTT.

The CDR3 reads CASSYGTGDSPLHF. The CDR3, as DNA: TGTGCCAGCAGCTATGGGACAGGGGATTCACCCCTCCACTTT. The rearrangement links TRBV5-4 to TRBJ1-6; TRBD1 matches at 10 bases. The CDR3 is 14 amino acids. V shed 3 bases and J 8 bases; nucleotides not matched to a gene: 2. In germline, CDR1 is SGHNT, CDR2 YYREEE (reference sequence). The full variable domain, in which reference TRBV5-4 and TRBJ1-6 provide the parts outside the CDR3, is ETGVTQSPTHLIKTRGQQVTLRCSSQSGHNTVSWYQQALGQGPQFIFQYYREEENGRGNFPPRFSGLQFPNYSSELNVNALELDDSALYLCASSYGTGDSPLHFGNGTRLTVT.

J is TRBJ2-1 and V is TRBV27; D not certain. This CDR3 contains 12 residues. Germline V gives CDR1 MNHEY, CDR2 SMNVEV (reference sequence). V shed 5 bases and J shed 9 bases, with 11 bases lying between them. CDR3: CASSHASSEQFF. CDR3 bases: TGTGCCAGCAGTCACGCTAGTAGTGAGCAGTTCTTC.

This chain uses TRBV10-3 with TRBJ1-5; D call uncertain. The length of the CDR3 is 14 residues. Germline-derived CDR1 and CDR2 are ENHRY and SYGVKD. V was pared by 0 bases and J by 2 bases, with 5 bases between. The DNA for the CDR3 is TGTGCCATCAGTGAGTCGAGTGGCAATCAGCCCCAGCATTTT. Translation gives CAISESSGNQPQHF.

The chain joins TRBV6-5 to TRBJ2-3; D possibly corresponds to TRBD2 (5 bases). The CDR3 sequence is 12 residues long. The germline gives CDR1 MNHEY, CDR2 SVGAGI. V was clipped by 5 bases and J by 5 bases, with 8 bases between them. The DNA for the CDR3 is TGTGCCAGCAGTATCCGGGGAGATACGCAGTATTTT. Encoded protein: CASSIRGDTQYF.

The chain couples TRBV2 to TRBJ2-7; D perhaps matches TRBD1 (6 bases). The germline CDR1 and CDR2 sequences are SNHLY and FYNNEI. The CDR3 spans 14 residues. V was cut by 6 bases and J by 0 bases, with 12 bases left in between. The CDR3 protein is CASRPRDNSYEQYF. For the CDR3, the DNA is TGTGCCAGCAGGCCTCGGGACAACTCCTACGAGCAGTACTTC.

V is TRBV9 and J is TRBJ1-2; 12 positions agree with TRBD1. V trimming: 4 bases; J trimming: 7 bases; junction bases outside the gene matches: 11. This CDR3 spans 16 amino acids. Looked up from germline, CDR1 is SGDLS and CDR2 is YYNGEE. The CDR3 loop reads CASSLAPRDRGPGYTF. The CDR3 DNA is TGTGCCAGCAGCCTCGCCCCCCGGGACAGGGGGCCTGGCTACACCTTC.

V usage is TRBV10-3 and J usage is TRBJ2-5; D perhaps matches TRBD1 (5 bases). V was clipped by 4 bases and J by 2 bases, with 14 bases between them. This CDR3 is 15 amino acids long. Per the germline V gene, CDR1 is ENHRY and CDR2 is SYGVKD. CDR3 sequence reads: CAISVGPGNQETQYF. The DNA for the CDR3 is TGTGCCATCAGTGTGGGGCCAGGCAATCAAGAGACCCAGTACTTC.